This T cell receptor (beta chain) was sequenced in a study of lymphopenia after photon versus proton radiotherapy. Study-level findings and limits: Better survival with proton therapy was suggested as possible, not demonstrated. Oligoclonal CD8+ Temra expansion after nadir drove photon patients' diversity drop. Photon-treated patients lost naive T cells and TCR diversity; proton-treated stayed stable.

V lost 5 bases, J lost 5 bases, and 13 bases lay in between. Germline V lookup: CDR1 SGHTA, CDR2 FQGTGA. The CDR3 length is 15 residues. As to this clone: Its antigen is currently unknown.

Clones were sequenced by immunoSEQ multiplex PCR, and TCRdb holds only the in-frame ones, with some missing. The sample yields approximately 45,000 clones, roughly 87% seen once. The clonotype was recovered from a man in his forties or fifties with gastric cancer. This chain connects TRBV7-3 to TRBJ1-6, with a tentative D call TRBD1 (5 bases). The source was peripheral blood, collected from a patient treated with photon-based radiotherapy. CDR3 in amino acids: CASSPWGGDNSPLHF. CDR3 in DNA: TGTGCCAGCAGCCCTTGGGGCGGAGATAATTCACCCCTCCACTTT.